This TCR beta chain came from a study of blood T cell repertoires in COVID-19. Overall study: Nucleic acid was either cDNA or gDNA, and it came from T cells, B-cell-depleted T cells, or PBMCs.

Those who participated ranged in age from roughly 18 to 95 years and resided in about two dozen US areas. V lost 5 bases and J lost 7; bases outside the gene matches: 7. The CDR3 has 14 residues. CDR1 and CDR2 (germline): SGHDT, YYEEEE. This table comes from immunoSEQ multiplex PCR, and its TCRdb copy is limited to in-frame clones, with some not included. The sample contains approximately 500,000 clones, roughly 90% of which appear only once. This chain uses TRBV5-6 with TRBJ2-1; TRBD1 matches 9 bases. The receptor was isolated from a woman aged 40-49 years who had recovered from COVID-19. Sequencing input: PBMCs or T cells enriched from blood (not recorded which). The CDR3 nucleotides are TGTGCCAGCAGGCCCGGGACAGGGCTGAATGAGCAGTTCTTC. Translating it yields CASRPGTGLNEQFF.